This T cell receptor beta chain was observed in a study of cytomegalovirus exposure and HLA in healthy donors (dated by TCRdb to about 2017). About the investigation overall: According to an earlier analysis of 587 of the donors, some 180 million T cells yielded 117 million unique TCR beta sequences and around 300 Gb of sequence data. Of the roughly 430 genotyped donors, 65% to 90% fell in the genetic ancestry cluster associated with self-reported Caucasian donors. A later genetic analysis took genome-wide SNP genotypes for about three fifths of the roughly 670 donors and used that subset as a discovery cohort. HLA typing covered class I and class II loci at four-digit resolution. Because of strong linkage in the cohort, roughly five DR-DQ haplotypes were treated as single units for association and clustering. Every discovery cohort repertoire had been produced on one sequencing platform. On average, around 240,000 unique TCR beta nucleotide sequences were sequenced per donor among a few hundred genotyped donors of the cohort, with about 17% of those sequences being non-productive. The study used immunosequencing to profile the T cell repertoires of about 670 subjects and linked those repertoires to cytomegalovirus serostatus. Typing coverage varied by locus: roughly 629-640 donors for A, B, C, DRB1 and DQB1; roughly 560 for DQA1; more than 600 for DPA1; approximately 490 for DPB1. The later analysis used no new phenotypic data to find candidate immune exposures, relying instead on TCR beta sequences and their occurrence across donors. The study aimed to test whether cataloging public T cell receptors could reveal signatures of past pathogen exposure. High-throughput TCR immunosequencing, statistical association of individual TCRs with disease status, and machine learning were combined to predict cytomegalovirus infection status. Along with the roughly 670-subject first cohort, a separate validation cohort of around 110 different subjects was used. An early release covering roughly 580 HLA-typed donors comprised 300 to 350 gigabases of sequencing data and around 86 million unique TCR sequences. A later analysis re-examined previously published TCR beta repertoires from more than 600 donors and added high-resolution HLA genotyping to investigate patterns of TCR occurrence. Donor age, sex, ethnicity and CMV serostatus were compiled alongside the repertoire data. An earlier analysis of approximately 500 of the donors applied high-throughput TCR beta sequencing to assess whether each TCR beta V gene segment acted as functional or pseudogenic.

Points the paper makes about the study in general: The presence/absence analyses assumed that sequencing depth was roughly uniform across donors, and that assumption may not be true. In a later analysis, TCR association rates were found to vary across HLA loci, with the most associated TCRs seen for DRB1 alleles and the fewest for HLA-C alleles. A total of 164 TCR beta chains were listed by the study as associated with cytomegalovirus. Compared with the roughly 700-donor mean, donors in an Asian-associated ancestry cluster had fewer N-insertions in productive TCRs, according to a later genetic analysis. Assigning TCR associations to individual alleles was difficult when HLA alleles, especially DR and DQ, strongly co-occurred. In both the original and validation cohorts, the classifier was reported to diagnose cytomegalovirus status with high specificity and sensitivity. Only TCR beta chains were sequenced in this cohort, and the absence of alpha or paired-chain data limited detectable features. In an earlier analysis of some 540 of the donors, most TCR beta V segments appeared in productive rearrangements about 87% or about 30% of the time, broadly matching IMGT annotations. A few of the identified cytomegalovirus-associated TCR beta chains were confirmed in vitro to be specific for cytomegalovirus antigens. In a later genetic analysis, a missense DCLRE1C variant was associated with V-gene and J-gene trimming of TCR beta chains, and the association was replicated in an independent cohort. A cluster of highly shared sequence variants was judged likely to represent a technical artifact of the sequencing pipeline. Across donors, most TCR sequences were observed very rarely, whereas some public TCRs were present in many individuals. A later analysis associated 16,951 TCR beta sequences with specific HLA alleles at a false discovery rate of 0.05. Correlated functional status among segregating V segments might be attributable to linkage disequilibrium, but an unknown experimental factor could not be ruled out. According to a later analysis, most CMV-associated TCR beta chains appeared to be HLA-restricted, and the HLA associations seemed to be driven largely by CMV exposure. It was suggested by the authors that the approach could potentially be generalized to other disease states and immunological phenotypes. Because counts were too low, about 15 rarely observed V segments, including chromosome 9 orphons, were left out of the earlier analysis of several hundred of the donors. The only immune exposure information available for the cohort was CMV serostatus. In a later analysis, HLA-associated TCR beta chains showed more clonal expansion and lower generation probabilities than non-associated chains that were equally common. A further reported finding was that TCR beta sequences accurately predicted the HLA-A and HLA-B alleles for most subjects in the first cohort. In a later analysis, several top co-occurrence clusters were reported to appear linked to parvovirus B19, influenza, CMV and Epstein-Barr virus. Because HLA typing was missing for some donors at each locus, association tests included only the typed subset.

The cohort consisted of more than 650 healthy bone marrow donors. At the time of sampling, all cohort members were nominally healthy, though unrecorded immune exposures were likely present. The donor tested CMV seronegative and was one of the 352 seronegative cohort members. A peripheral blood sample was collected from each donor, and TCR beta sequencing was performed on peripheral blood mononuclear cells. The Qiagen DNeasy Blood Extraction Kit was used to extract genomic DNA from the blood cell samples. The library was made by the immunoSEQ multiplex PCR assay. For the multiplex PCR, a mixture combining 60 forward primers for TCR Vbeta segments and 13 reverse primers for TCR Jbeta segments was used. A multiplex PCR assay on genomic DNA amplified the CDR3 region of rearranged TCR beta genes. The amplified TCR beta libraries were sequenced on the Illumina HiSeq System as 87-base-pair reads. Per the authors' processing: In a later analysis, 80 million or so unique TCR beta chains were counted across the roughly 670 repertoires, and around 10 million of these chains were shared by at least two donors. To remove PCR and sequencing errors, raw reads were error-corrected and collapsed into unique sequences using a nearest-neighbor algorithm that merged closely related sequences. CDR3 sequences were aligned to IMGT reference sequences to assign V, D and J gene segments. Each retained sequence needed at least a six-nucleotide match to both a V gene segment and a J gene segment. Rearrangements were classified as productive when the CDR3 lacked stop codons and remained in frame with V and J, and all other rearrangements were classified as non-productive. Following IMGT convention, CDR3 was defined as the stretch from the second conserved V-encoded cysteine to the conserved J-encoded phenylalanine. Sequences without an unambiguous match to a single V gene segment were excluded from the earlier analysis of 450 to 650 of the donors. An earlier analysis of 450 to 650 of the donors called V segments functional above 56.7% productive rearrangements and segregating when the between-donor standard deviation exceeded 5%. To diagnose cytomegalovirus status from the catalog of TCR beta chain sequences, a statistical classification framework was built. V and J gene assignment, in a later analysis, came from comparing TCR nucleotide sequences with IMGT/GENE-DB human TR gene sequences. The TCRdist pipeline was used in a later analysis to assign CDR3 sequences and most-parsimonious VDJ recombination scenarios. A later analysis defined each TCR beta chain by its CDR3 amino acid sequence plus V-gene family, and excluded reads lacking a unique V-gene family. As a way to deal with suspected cross-contamination and a sequencing artifact, a later analysis dropped approximately 570 nucleotide sequences that were highly shared and had low generation probability. For each public chain, a later analysis derived a clonal expansion index from normalized ranks of inferred template counts within each repertoire. A later analysis computed generation probabilities with a VDJ recombination model fitted to out-of-frame rearrangements, and checked the results against IGoR. Hypergeometric tests were used in a later analysis to score TCR-TCR, TCR-HLA and TCR-CMV co-occurrence, with a repertoire-size bias correction applied to the TCR pairs. False discovery rates were estimated in a later analysis by permuting HLA or CMV assignments 20 times. A later analysis grouped co-occurring TCRs with DBSCAN, adding TCRdist sequence similarity when clustering within HLA-allele-positive subsets. For co-occurrence clustering, repertoires with fewer than 30,000 or more than 120,000 public chains were excluded, along with five or six repertoires with anomalous nucleotide sharing. TCRdb limited this immuneACCESS table to in-frame rearrangements with V and J called. A share of clones is missing; checked studies link under half to unresolved V genes, and the rest is unexplained. D and trimming were read from the DNA, whereas the V and J calls and clone size are those reported in that table. This sample gives about 47,000 clones in total; around 68% of them show up just once. The ten most abundant clones make up 5% to 7.5% of the sample.

About this clone: What antigen it recognizes has not been identified. No base quality values were provided; no much bigger clone lies one nucleotide off.

What was sequenced was PBMCs. This receptor was identified in a man aged 25 to 40 in good health and CMV-seronegative.

The DNA reads as follows: TGTGCCAGCAGCTTGGAGGGACAGGGCTTCTATGGCTACACCTTC. It codes for CASSLEGQGFYGYTF. The sequence joins TRBV5-4 to TRBJ1-2, and 9 bases in between align with TRBD1. From the cysteine up to the phenylalanine, the CDR3 has a length of 15 residues. Only the CDR3 part of the read is kept: 45 bases, read in frame from the first base. The germline V gene (reference sequence) sets CDR1 to SGHNT and CDR2 to YYREEE. The germline V end is reduced by 0 bases and the J end by 4 bases; junction bases left unmatched: 4.